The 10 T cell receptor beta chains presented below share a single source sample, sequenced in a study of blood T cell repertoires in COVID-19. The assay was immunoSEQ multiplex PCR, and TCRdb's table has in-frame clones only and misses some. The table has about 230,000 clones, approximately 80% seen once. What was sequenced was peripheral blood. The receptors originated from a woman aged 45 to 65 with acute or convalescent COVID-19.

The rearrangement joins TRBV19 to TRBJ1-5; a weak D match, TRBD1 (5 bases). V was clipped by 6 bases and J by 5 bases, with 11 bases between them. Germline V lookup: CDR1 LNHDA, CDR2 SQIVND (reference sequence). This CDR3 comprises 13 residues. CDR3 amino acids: CASRKTAHQPQHF. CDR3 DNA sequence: TGTGCCAGTAGAAAGACAGCCCATCAGCCCCAGCATTTT.

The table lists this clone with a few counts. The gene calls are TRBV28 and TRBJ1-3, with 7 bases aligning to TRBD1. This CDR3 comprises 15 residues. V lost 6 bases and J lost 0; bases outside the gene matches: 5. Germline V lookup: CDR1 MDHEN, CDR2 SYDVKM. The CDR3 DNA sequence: TGTGCCAGCAGAGAACAGGGGAGCTCTGGAAACACCATATATTTT. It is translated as CASREQGSSGNTIYF.

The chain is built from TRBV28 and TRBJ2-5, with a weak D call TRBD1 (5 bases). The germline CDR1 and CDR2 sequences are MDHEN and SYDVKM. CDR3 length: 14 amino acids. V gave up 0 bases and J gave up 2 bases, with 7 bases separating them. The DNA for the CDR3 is TGTGCCAGCAGTTTATGGGACAAACAAGAGACCCAGTACTTC. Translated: CASSLWDKQETQYF. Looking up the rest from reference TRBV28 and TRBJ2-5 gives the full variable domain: DVKVTQSSRYLVKRTGEKVFLECVQDMDHENMFWYRQDPGLGLRLIYFSYDVKMKEKGDIPEGYSVSREKKERFSLILESASTNQTSMYLCASSLWDKQETQYFGPGTRLLVL.

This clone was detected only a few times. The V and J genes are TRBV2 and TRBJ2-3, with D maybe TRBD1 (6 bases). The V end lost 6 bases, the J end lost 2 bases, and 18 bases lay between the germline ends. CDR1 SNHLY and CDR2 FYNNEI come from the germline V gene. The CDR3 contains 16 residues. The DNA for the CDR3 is TGTGCCAGCAGGGCTCGGTCAGGGGTCACCACAGATACGCAGTATTTT. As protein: CASRARSGVTTDTQYF.

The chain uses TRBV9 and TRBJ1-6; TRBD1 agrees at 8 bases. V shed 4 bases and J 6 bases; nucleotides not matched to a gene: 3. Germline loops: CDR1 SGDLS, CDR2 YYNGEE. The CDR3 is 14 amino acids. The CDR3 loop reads CASSPQGANSPLHF. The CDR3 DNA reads TGTGCCAGCAGCCCTCAGGGGGCTAATTCACCCCTCCACTTT. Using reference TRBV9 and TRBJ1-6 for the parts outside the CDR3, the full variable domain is DSGVTQTPKHLITATGQRVTLRCSPRSGDLSVYWYQQSLDQGLQFLIQYYNGEERAKGNILERFSAQQFPDLHSELNLSSLELGDSALYFCASSPQGANSPLHFGNGTRLTVT.

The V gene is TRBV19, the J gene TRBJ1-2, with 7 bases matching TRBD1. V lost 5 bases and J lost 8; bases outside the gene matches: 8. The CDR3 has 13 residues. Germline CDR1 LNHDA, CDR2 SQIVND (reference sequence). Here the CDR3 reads CASSSLTGSGYTF. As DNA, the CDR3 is TGTGCCAGTAGTTCTTTGACAGGGAGCGGCTACACCTTC.

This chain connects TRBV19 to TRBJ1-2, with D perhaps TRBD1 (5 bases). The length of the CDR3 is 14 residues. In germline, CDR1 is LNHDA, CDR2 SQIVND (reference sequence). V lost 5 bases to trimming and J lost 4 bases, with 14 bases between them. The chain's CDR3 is CASSPGLIGYGYTF. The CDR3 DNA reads TGTGCCAGTAGTCCGGGACTGATAGGCTATGGCTACACCTTC.

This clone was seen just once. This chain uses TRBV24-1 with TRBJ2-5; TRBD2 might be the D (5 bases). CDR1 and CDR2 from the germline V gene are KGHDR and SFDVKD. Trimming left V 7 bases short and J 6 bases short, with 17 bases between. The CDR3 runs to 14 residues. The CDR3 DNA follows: TGTGCCACCAGAATTGGAGGAGGACCGAAGACCCAGTACTTC. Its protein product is CATRIGGGPKTQYF.

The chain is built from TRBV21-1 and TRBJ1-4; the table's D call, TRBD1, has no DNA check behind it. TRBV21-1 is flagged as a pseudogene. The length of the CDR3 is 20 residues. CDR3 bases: TGTGCCAGCAGCACCCCAACCTTACGGAATCAAGGACAGCTGAATGAAAAACTGTTTTTT. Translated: CASSTPTLRNQGQLNEKLFF.

CDR3 bases: TGCGCCAGCAGCCAAGATCCACAGGCAGAACACGGGCAGTACTTC. It specifies CASSQDPQAEHGQYF. This rearrangement joins TRBV4-1 to TRBJ2-7, with a tentative D call TRBD1 (5 bases). This CDR3 contains 15 residues. The ends were cut back, 0 bases at V and 9 bases at J, with 18 bases in the middle. Germline CDR1 MGHRA, CDR2 YSYEKL.